The clone carrying this TCR beta chain was seen a few times. What it binds is unknown. Hyperthyroidism, newly diagnosed and lasting under 2 months, affected patients aged 18 to 65. The blood was taken when hyperthyroidism was first diagnosed, before any ophthalmopathy symptoms showed up. With 5 bases clipped from V and 7 bases from J, the junction kept 10 bases outside the gene matches. The V gene's germline CDR1 is SEHNR and CDR2 FQNEAQ (reference sequence). CDR3 size: 16 residues. The TCR beta CDR3 regions underwent amplification using RNA transcripts as the source. The HTBI primer set drove a first-round RT-PCR of the TCR CDR3. TCRdb analysed the multiplex PCR reads with MiXCR anew, one entry per CDR3 protein. The table has about 360,000 distinct CDR3 sequences, more than 15% seen once. The sample is drawn from a study of T cells in Graves' hyperthyroidism and ophthalmopathy. General study results and limits: The model anticipated ophthalmopathy a median about six months pre-onset.

The clonotype was recovered from a woman aged 18-29 years with Graves' hyperthyroidism that later progressed to Graves' ophthalmopathy. Sequencing was done on a sample of blood. The chain has TRBV7-9 and TRBJ2-1; 11 positions match TRBD1. CDR3 in amino acids: CASSTPRTGGRNEQFF. Written as DNA, the CDR3 is TGTGCCAGCAGCACTCCTCGGACAGGGGGCCGAAATGAGCAGTTCTTC.